This is a list of T cell receptor beta chains from one sample in a study of blood T cell repertoires in COVID-19. Sequencing used immunoSEQ multiplex PCR; TCRdb keeps in-frame clones, though not all of them. Found here are around 250,000 clones, approximately 84% of them singletons; the top ten hold approximately 3.6%. The sequenced sample consisted of PBMCs or T cells enriched from blood (not recorded which). These receptors all come from a man over 45 who had recovered from COVID-19. Each CDR3 is given with its conserved first and last residue. Each record gives: J gene, CDR3 length, D gene, clone size, V gene, CDR3 DNA, CDR3 protein. The D gene is left open where the match is weak. Clone size is shown for a subset of rows, as once, few, many or a class of expanded clone.

TRBJ2-7 | 14 | NA | NA | TRBV4-3 | TGCGCCAGCAGCCAAGGACAGAGCTCCTACGAGCAGTACTTC | CASSQGQSSYEQYF
TRBJ2-7 | 13 | NA | NA | TRBV24-1 | TGTGCCACCAGTGACCAGGGTTACTACGAGCAGTACTTC | CATSDQGYYEQYF
TRBJ1-5 | 14 | NA | NA | TRBV30 | TGTGCCTGGAGCCAGGGGAAGGGCGGGCAGCCCCAGCATTTT | CAWSQGKGGQPQHF
TRBJ2-7 | 11 | NA | NA | TRBV6-2/TRBV6-3 | TGTGCCAGCAGTTACTCGACGGGGCAGTACTTC | CASSYSTGQYF
TRBJ1-1 | 12 | TRBD1 | NA | TRBV6-5 | TGTGCCAGCAGCTACCAGGGGGCGGAGGCTTTCTTT | CASSYQGAEAFF
TRBJ1-5 | 18 | NA | few | TRBV6-2/TRBV6-3 | TGTGCCAGCAGTTACAAGATAAACCAGGGGCTTAGCAATCAGCCCCAGCATTTT | CASSYKINQGLSNQPQHF
TRBJ2-7 | 15 | TRBD1 | NA | TRBV4-1 | TGCGCCAGCAGCCAAGATCCAGGGACAGGGACCGTGCAGTACTTC | CASSQDPGTGTVQYF
TRBJ2-1 | 11 | NA | NA | TRBV20-1 | TGCAGTGCCCTCAGGGCGCAGGCCCAGTTCTTC | CSALRAQAQFF
TRBJ2-5 | 16 | TRBD1 | NA | TRBV27 | TGTGCCAGCAGTTCCATACAGGGGCGGGCTGGGGAGACCCAGTACTTC | CASSSIQGRAGETQYF
TRBJ2-7 | 14 | NA | NA | TRBV3-1/TRBV3-2 | TGTGCCAGCAGCCAAGTTGCGACTAAAAACGAGCAGTACTTC | CASSQVATKNEQYF
TRBJ2-7 | 16 | NA | NA | TRBV6-1 | TGTGCCAGCAGTGAAGGGGGCCGAGGGGGTAGCTACGAGCAGTACTTC | CASSEGGRGGSYEQYF
TRBJ2-1 | 17 | NA | NA | TRBV5-4 | TGTGCCAGCAGCGGCAAGAACCGGGGGGCCGCTTACAATGAGCAGTTCTTC | CASSGKNRGAAYNEQFF
TRBJ2-3 | 13 | NA | NA | TRBV5-1 | TGCGCCAGCAGCCCTATTACCACAGATACGCAGTATTTT | CASSPITTDTQYF
TRBJ2-3 | 13 | NA | NA | TRBV30 | TGTGCCTGGAGTGGGACAAGCACAGATACGCAGTATTTT | CAWSGTSTDTQYF
TRBJ1-2 | 14 | TRBD1 | NA | TRBV10-1 | TGCGCCAGCAGCCCCGGGACAGGGGAGTATGGCTACACCTTC | CASSPGTGEYGYTF
TRBJ2-3 | 18 | TRBD2 | NA | TRBV4-2 | TGTGCCAGCAGCCAAGATCGAGGACTAGCGGTAAGCACAGATACGCAGTATTTT | CASSQDRGLAVSTDTQYF
TRBJ2-7 | 13 | NA | once | TRBV11-2 | TGTGCCAGCAGCTTATACGGAGCCTACGAGCAGTACTTC | CASSLYGAYEQYF
TRBJ1-4 | 12 | NA | NA | TRBV7-9 | TGTGCCAGCAGCCGGGAGGGGGAAAAACTGTTTTTT | CASSREGEKLFF
TRBJ1-4 | 16 | TRBD1 | NA | TRBV7-7 | TGTGCTAGCAGCGATAAGGGGGACAGGGGGATTGAAAAACTGTTTTTT | CASSDKGDRGIEKLFF
TRBJ1-2 | 15 | NA | many | TRBV7-9 | TGTGCCAGCAGTCTACAAGGACTGCGAGGCTATGGCTACACCTTC | CASSLQGLRGYGYTF
TRBJ2-5 | 15 | TRBD2 | NA | TRBV5-1 | TGCGCCAGCAGCTTGGGTCTAGCGGGGAGAGAGACCCAGTACTTC | CASSLGLAGRETQYF
TRBJ1-4 | 17 | TRBD1 | few | TRBV2 | TGTGCCAGCAGTCCAGGACAGGGAAGGAAGGAGGGTGAAAAACTGTTTTTT | CASSPGQGRKEGEKLFF
TRBJ2-3 | 12 | NA | NA | TRBV12-3/TRBV12-4 | TGTGCCAGCACCCCACACCCAGATACGCAGTATTTT | CASTPHPDTQYF
TRBJ1-6 | 15 | NA | NA | TRBV6-1 | TGTGCCAGCAGTGAGCTAAGCTCCTATAATTCACCCCTCCACTTT | CASSELSSYNSPLHF
TRBJ2-1 | 17 | NA | NA | TRBV4-2 | TGTGCCAGCAGCCAAGAAGGTGGCCGGAGCTCCTACAATGAGCAGTTCTTC | CASSQEGGRSSYNEQFF
TRBJ1-1 | 13 | NA | NA | TRBV6-5 | TGTGCCAGCAGTTACTCAGCCCGTTATGAAGCTTTCTTT | CASSYSARYEAFF
TRBJ1-1 | 11 | NA | NA | TRBV2 | TGTGCCAGCAGTGTTACATCTGAAGCTTTCTTT | CASSVTSEAFF
TRBJ2-1 | 16 | TRBD2 | NA | TRBV7-6 | TGTGCCAGCAGCTTAAGACTAGCGGACTCCTACAATGAGCAGTTCTTC | CASSLRLADSYNEQFF
TRBJ1-1 | 16 | TRBD1 | NA | TRBV10-3 | TGTGCCATAAAGGGGGCAGGGGGACTGATGGGCACTGAAGCTTTCTTT | CAIKGAGGLMGTEAFF
TRBJ2-7 | 13 | NA | NA | TRBV9 | TGTGCCAGCAGCGTAGATCCTTCCTACGAGCAGTACTTC | CASSVDPSYEQYF
TRBJ1-1 | 16 | NA | NA | TRBV6-5 | TGTGCCAGCAGTTACTATTTAGTACAAGAGGTCACTGAAGCTTTCTTT | CASSYYLVQEVTEAFF
TRBJ2-2 | 17 | TRBD2 | NA | TRBV5-1 | TGCGCCAGCAGCTCCTCGACTAGCGGGAAGAACACCGGGGAGCTGTTTTTT | CASSSSTSGKNTGELFF
TRBJ2-3 | 16 | TRBD2 | NA | TRBV3-1/TRBV3-2 | TGTGCCAGCAGCCGGGCCGGGACTAGCGGCACAGATACGCAGTATTTT | CASSRAGTSGTDTQYF
TRBJ2-2 | 14 | NA | few | TRBV10-3 | TGTGCCATCAAAGGCGAGGCGGACACCGGGGAGCTGTTTTTT | CAIKGEADTGELFF
TRBJ1-6 | 15 | NA | once | TRBV30 | TGTGCCTGGAGTTCTAAGACAGGAGATAATTCACCCCTCCACTTT | CAWSSKTGDNSPLHF
TRBJ2-3 | 14 | TRBD2 | NA | TRBV5-1 | TGCGCCAGCAACCCGGGACTACCACCGGATACGCAGTATTTT | CASNPGLPPDTQYF
TRBJ1-1 | 13 | NA | NA | TRBV12-3/TRBV12-4 | TGTGCCAGCAGTTTCCGACAGAACACTGAAGCTTTCTTT | CASSFRQNTEAFF
TRBJ2-5 | 13 | NA | NA | TRBV30 | TGTGCCTGGAGTGTTGGCAGCCAAGAGACCCAGTACTTC | CAWSVGSQETQYF
TRBJ2-2 | 14 | NA | few | TRBV5-4 | TGTGCCAGCAGCTTCCGGGAAGGTGGCGGGGAGCTGTTTTTT | CASSFREGGGELFF
TRBJ1-4 | 17 | NA | NA | TRBV2 | TGTGCCAGCAGGGCTGGGACATCCGGGGCAACTAATGAAAAACTGTTTTTT | CASRAGTSGATNEKLFF
TRBJ1-2 | 16 | TRBD1 | NA | TRBV11-2 | TGTGCCAGCAGCTTAGACCGGGACAGGGTTAACTATGGCTACACCTTC | CASSLDRDRVNYGYTF
TRBJ1-1 | 16 | NA | many | TRBV7-2 | TGTGCCAGCAGCCCGGACCCACTGGGGAGTTCGACTGAAGCTTTCTTT | CASSPDPLGSSTEAFF
TRBJ1-2 | 14 | TRBD1 | NA | TRBV24-1 | TGTGCCACCAGTGAGGGGGACAGGACCTATGGCTACACCTTC | CATSEGDRTYGYTF
TRBJ2-7 | 20 | NA | NA | TRBV28 | TGTGCCAGCAGTTTATGGGGAGGGACAGGTCCATCCAGGTCCACCTACGAGCAGTACTTC | CASSLWGGTGPSRSTYEQYF
TRBJ1-6 | 15 | TRBD1 | few | TRBV2 | TGTGCCAGCAGTTATACAGGGGGACCAAATTCACCCCTCCACTTT | CASSYTGGPNSPLHF
TRBJ1-6 | 18 | TRBD1 | NA | TRBV14 | TGTGCCAGCAGCACACTGGGACAGGGGGCGTTAAAGGATTCACCCCTCCACTTT | CASSTLGQGALKDSPLHF
TRBJ2-1 | 17 | NA | NA | TRBV7-8 | TGTGCCAGCAGCTTAGACTATCAGCCATGGACCTACAATGAGCAGTTCTTC | CASSLDYQPWTYNEQFF
TRBJ2-7 | 17 | TRBD1 | NA | TRBV7-3 | TGTGCCAGCAGCTTCGACCCCTATCCCGGGACAGATTACGAGCAGTACTTC | CASSFDPYPGTDYEQYF
TRBJ2-3 | 14 | NA | NA | TRBV11-3 | TGTGCCAGCATGGAGAGCCCCCCCACAGATACGCAGTATTTT | CASMESPPTDTQYF
TRBJ1-1 | 15 | NA | NA | TRBV18 | TGTGCCAGCTCACCACACAGGGAAGCGAACACTGAAGCTTTCTTT | CASSPHREANTEAFF